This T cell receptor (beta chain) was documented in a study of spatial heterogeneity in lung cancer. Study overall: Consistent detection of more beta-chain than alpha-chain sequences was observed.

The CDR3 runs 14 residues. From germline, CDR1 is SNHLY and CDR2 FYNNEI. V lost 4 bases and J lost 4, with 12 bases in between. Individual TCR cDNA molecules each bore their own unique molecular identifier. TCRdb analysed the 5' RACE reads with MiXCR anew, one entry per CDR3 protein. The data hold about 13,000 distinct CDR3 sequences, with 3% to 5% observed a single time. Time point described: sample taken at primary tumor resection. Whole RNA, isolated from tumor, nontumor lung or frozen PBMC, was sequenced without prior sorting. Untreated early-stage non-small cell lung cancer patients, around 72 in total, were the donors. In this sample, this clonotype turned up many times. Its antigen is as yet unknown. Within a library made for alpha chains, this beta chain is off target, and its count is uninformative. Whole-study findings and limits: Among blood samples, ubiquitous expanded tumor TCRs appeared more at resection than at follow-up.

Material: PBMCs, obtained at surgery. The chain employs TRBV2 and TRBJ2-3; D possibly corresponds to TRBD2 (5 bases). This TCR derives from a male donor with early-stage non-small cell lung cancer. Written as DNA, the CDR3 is TGTGCCAGCAGTGTGTGGGAGAGAGCAGATACGCAGTATTTT. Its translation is CASSVWERADTQYF.